This TCR beta chain is from a study of long-term antiretroviral therapy in people with HIV. Overall study: When the earliest samples were collected, ART was typically delayed until CD4 counts fell.

Overall study results and limits: Researchers lacked any data on ART adherence, viral resistance or therapy changes. Post-ART, diversity grew, though it stayed under transplant donor control levels.

The CDR3 is 14 residues long. CDR1 is GTSNPN and CDR2 is SVGIG in the germline V gene (reference sequence). V dropped 3 bases and J dropped 4; count of bases not matched to a gene: 6. Survey-level immunoSEQ v3.0 assays were run. Sequencing was directed toward about 35,000-50,000 T-cell genomes in each sample. Repertoires were generated with immunoSEQ multiplex PCR, while TCRdb's copy carries only in-frame clones and drops some. Of about 33,000 clones in the sample, more than 60% were seen once. In the case of this clone: Antigen unknown.

The receptor was isolated from a woman aged 50 to 60 with HIV. J is TRBJ2-7 and V is TRBV30; 10 nucleotides match TRBD1. This specimen was unsorted PBMCs, taken 2 years after starting antiretroviral therapy. CDR3 sequence (DNA): TGTGCCTGGAGCGGGACAGGGGTTCGGTACGAGCAGTACTTC. Protein: CAWSGTGVRYEQYF.